This T cell receptor (beta chain) was profiled in a study of patients and donors after allogeneic stem cell transplantation. There are a few counts of this clonotype. TCRdb reanalysed the RT-PCR reads using MiXCR and keeps one entry per CDR3 protein. This sample has about 960,000 distinct CDR3 sequences, with roughly 17% found just once. V lost 5 bases to trimming and J lost 3 bases, with 20 bases between them. This CDR3 comprises 16 residues. Germline V CDR1 and CDR2: DFQATT, SNEGSKA (reference sequence). The TCR originated in a human donor who was either an allogeneic HSCT recipient or a stem cell or donor lymphocyte infusion donor (not recorded which). It is not recorded whose cells these are; they may come from a transplant donor. The chain is built from TRBV20-1 and TRBJ1-5; D is possibly TRBD1 (5 bases). Sequencing was done on a sample of blood, either unsorted or a sorted T cell fraction (not recorded which). The CDR3 sequence: CSARWGTRVINQPQHF. CDR3 nucleotide sequence: TGCAGTGCTCGGTGGGGGACCAGGGTGATCAATCAGCCCCAGCATTTT.